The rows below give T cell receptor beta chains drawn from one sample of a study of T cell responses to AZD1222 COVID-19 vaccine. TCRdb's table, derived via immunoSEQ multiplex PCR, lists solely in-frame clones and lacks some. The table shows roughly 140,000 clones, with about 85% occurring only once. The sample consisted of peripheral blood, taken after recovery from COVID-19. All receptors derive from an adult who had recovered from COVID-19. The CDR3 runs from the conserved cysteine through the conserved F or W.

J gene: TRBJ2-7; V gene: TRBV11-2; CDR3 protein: CASSQLSELYEVYF
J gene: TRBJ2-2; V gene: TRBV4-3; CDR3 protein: CASSLIPGLAGGSPTGELFF
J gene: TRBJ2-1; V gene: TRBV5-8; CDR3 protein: CASSLEGTYNEQFF
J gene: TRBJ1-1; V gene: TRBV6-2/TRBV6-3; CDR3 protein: CASSYPGPQGDTEAFF
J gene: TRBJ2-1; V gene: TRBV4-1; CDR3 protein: CASSLGRGLAFGEQFF
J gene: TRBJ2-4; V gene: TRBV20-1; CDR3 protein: CSLTKNIQYF
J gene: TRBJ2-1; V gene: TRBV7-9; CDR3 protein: CASRVQTGGNNEQFF
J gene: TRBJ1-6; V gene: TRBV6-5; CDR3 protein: CAVGRASYNSPLHF
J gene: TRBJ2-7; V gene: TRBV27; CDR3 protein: CASSLLRFSLPYEQYF
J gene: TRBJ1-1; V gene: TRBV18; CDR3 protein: CASSPITTEAFF
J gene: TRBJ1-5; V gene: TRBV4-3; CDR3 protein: CASSQDGSANQPQHF
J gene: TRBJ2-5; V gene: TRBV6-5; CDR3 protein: CASSYKRATQETQYF
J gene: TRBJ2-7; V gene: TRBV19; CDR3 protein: CASSPEGRVHEQYF
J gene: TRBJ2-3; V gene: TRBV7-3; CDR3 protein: CASSALAGGSTDTQYF
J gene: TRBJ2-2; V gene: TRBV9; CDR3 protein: CASSVEAGVGTGELFF
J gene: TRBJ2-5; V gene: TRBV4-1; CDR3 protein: CASSQVGPQETQYF
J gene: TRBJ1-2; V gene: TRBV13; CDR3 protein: CASSPRQDDYGYTF
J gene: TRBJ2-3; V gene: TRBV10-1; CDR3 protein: CATHTSGGALDTQYF
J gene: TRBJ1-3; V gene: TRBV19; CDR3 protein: CASCNSRGNTIYF
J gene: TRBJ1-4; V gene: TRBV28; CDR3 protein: CASSLGGGNNEKLFF
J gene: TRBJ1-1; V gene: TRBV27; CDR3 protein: CASSLYRDTEAFF
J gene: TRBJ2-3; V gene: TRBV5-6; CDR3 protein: CASSRTGQDTQYF
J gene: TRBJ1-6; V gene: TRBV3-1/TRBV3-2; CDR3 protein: CASSLNADYNSPLHF
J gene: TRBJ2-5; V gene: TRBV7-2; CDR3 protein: CASSLVRGYQETQYF
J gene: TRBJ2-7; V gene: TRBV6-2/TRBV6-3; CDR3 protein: CASSYEGLYEQYF
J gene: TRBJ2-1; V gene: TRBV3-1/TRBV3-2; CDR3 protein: CASSLNRDSRTFF
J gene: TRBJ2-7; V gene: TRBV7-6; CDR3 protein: CASSAGPNYEQYF
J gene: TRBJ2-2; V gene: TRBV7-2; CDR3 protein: CASSRRSGYTGELFF
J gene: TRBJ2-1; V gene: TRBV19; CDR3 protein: CASSMQGPFNEQFF
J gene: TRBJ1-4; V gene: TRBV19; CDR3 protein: CASSFWATNEKLFF
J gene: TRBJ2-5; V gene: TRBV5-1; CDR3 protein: CASTLEGGRETQYF
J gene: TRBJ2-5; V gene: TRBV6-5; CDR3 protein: CASSYSGVETQYF
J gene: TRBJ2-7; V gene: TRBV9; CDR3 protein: CASSALTGGYEQYF
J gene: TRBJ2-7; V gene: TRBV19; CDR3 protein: CASKDDNNPNEQYF
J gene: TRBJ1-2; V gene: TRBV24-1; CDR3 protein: CATEDREDYGYTF
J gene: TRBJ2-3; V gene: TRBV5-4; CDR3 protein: CASSLGRQGADTQYF
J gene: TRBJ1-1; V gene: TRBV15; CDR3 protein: CATSRDEGTEAFF
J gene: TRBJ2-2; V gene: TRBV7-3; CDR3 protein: CASSLYGGHPGELFF
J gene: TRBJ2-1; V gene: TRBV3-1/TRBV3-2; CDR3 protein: CASSHRAGDGEQFF
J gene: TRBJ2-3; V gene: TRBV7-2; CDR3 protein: CASSPGKSTDTQYF
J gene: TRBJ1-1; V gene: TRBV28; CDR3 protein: CASSPGGWGTEAFF
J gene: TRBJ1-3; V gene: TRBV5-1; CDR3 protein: CASSSSQGNTIYF